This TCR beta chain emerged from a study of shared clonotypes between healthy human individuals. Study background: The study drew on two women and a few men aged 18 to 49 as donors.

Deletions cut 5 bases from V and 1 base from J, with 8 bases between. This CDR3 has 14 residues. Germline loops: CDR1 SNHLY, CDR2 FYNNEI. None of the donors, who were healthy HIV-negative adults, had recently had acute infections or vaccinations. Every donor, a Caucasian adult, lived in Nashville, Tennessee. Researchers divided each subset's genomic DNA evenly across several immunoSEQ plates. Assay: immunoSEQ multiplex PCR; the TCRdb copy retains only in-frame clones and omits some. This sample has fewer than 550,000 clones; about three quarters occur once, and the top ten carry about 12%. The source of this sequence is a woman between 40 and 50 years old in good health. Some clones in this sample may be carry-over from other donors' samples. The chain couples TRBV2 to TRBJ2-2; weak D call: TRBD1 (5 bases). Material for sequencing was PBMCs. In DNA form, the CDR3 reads TGTGCCAGCAGTACCACAGGGAACACCGGGGAGCTGTTTTTT. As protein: CASSTTGNTGELFF.